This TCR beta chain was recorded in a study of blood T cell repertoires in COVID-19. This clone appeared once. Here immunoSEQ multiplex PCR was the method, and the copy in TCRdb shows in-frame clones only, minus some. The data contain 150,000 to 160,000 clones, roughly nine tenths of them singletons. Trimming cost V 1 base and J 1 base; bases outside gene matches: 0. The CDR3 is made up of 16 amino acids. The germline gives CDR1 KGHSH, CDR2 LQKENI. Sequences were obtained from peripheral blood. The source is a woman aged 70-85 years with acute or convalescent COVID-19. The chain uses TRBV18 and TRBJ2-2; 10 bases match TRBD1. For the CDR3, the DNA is TGTGCCAGCTCACCACGGGACAGGGGGAACACCGGGGAGCTGTTTTTT. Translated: CASSPRDRGNTGELFF.